One T cell receptor (beta chain) is described in this entry. The target antigen is unknown. This CDR3 spans 15 amino acids. V lost 2 bases to trimming and J lost 1 base, with 12 bases between them. Germline CDR1 reads ENHRY; CDR2 reads SYGVKD. These data come from a study of identical twins. Overall study results and limits: Partial confounding of zero-insertion analyses by invariant MAIT and iNKT cells was possible. Reduced insertions were recorded for abundant cord blood beta clonotypes, with no such pattern in memory repertoires.

TCRdb re-called the 5' RACE reads with MiXCR, one entry per CDR3 protein. The sample lists under 900,000 distinct CDR3 sequences, 12% occurring once. The same data also contributed to another study, on yellow fever vaccine responses in identical twins.

Sequencing was performed on PBMCs. The chain combines TRBV10-3 with TRBJ2-7; D is uncertain. This clonotype was sampled from a woman between 18 and 29 years old in good health. The CDR3 reads CAISETDPYSYEQYF. The CDR3 nucleotides are TGTGCCATCAGTGAGACGGACCCCTATTCCTACGAGCAGTACTTC.